The following is a T cell receptor beta chain sequence with its context. Its antigen is unknown. This entry comes from a study of cytotoxic CD8 clonotypes in ibrutinib-treated CLL. TCRdb's copy holds only in-frame clones and misses some; the assay was immunoSEQ multiplex PCR. The data contain about 310,000 clones, about 77% of them seen just once; the ten biggest clones take up about 6.3%. From germline, CDR1 is SGHTS and CDR2 YDEGEE. The CDR3 loop spans 19 amino acids. V trimming: 2 bases; J trimming: 1 base; junction bases outside the gene matches: 17. General study results and limits: Elevated clonality accompanied ibrutinib response, with a return toward baseline values at progression.

The sequence was collected from a human donor with chronic lymphocytic leukemia. The chain couples TRBV5-8 to TRBJ1-1, with 7 bases fitting TRBD1. The sample consisted of PBMCs, taken before ibrutinib treatment. CDR3 DNA sequence: TGTGCCAGCAGCTTCTCACTCAGTTGGTCCGGGACAGAGAACACTGAAGCTTTCTTT. Translating gives CASSFSLSWSGTENTEAFF.